This TCR beta chain appears in the sequencing data of a study of blood T cell repertoires in COVID-19. Clones were sequenced by immunoSEQ multiplex PCR, and TCRdb holds only the in-frame ones, with some missing. Here the sample spans about 120,000 clones, around 90% being singletons. This clone was seen a handful of times. Germline V CDR1 and CDR2: SGHRS, YFSETQ. The CDR3 runs to 15 residues. Trimming pared 0 bases from V and 0 bases from J, leaving 7 bases between. The chain carries TRBV5-1 and TRBJ1-3; D ambiguous. The sample comprised peripheral blood. The sequence was obtained from a woman aged 60-75 years with COVID-19, enrolled during active disease. The CDR3 DNA reads as TGCGCCAGCAGCTTGGTATCAGGCTCTGGAAACACCATATATTTT. It codes for CASSLVSGSGNTIYF.